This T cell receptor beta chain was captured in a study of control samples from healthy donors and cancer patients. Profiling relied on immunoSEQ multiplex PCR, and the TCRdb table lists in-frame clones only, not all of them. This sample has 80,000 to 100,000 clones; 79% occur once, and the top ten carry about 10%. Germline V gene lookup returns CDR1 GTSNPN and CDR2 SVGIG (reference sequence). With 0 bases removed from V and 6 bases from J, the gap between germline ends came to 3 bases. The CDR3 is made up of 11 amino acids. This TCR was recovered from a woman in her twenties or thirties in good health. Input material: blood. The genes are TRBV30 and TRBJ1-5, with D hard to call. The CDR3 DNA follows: TGTGCCTGGAGTGTGGGTCAGCCCCAGCATTTT. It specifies CAWSVGQPQHF.